Below, 23 T cell receptor beta chains from the same sample are listed, as sequenced in a study of shared clonotypes between healthy human individuals. The protocol was immunoSEQ multiplex PCR, while the TCRdb copy is restricted to in-frame clones and leaves out a portion. The sample carries hundreds of thousands of clones, 60% to 80% recorded once. The source material was memory CD4+ T cells sorted from blood. The subset was: CD45RA-negative fraction. These TCRs come from a young woman in good health.

The rearrangement links TRBV2 to TRBJ2-1; D tentatively fits TRBD1 or TRBD2 (5 bases each). Germline V gene lookup returns CDR1 SNHLY and CDR2 FYNNEI. The CDR3 totals 15 residues. V shed 2 bases and J shed 6 bases, with 14 bases lying between them. The CDR3 sequence: CASSELGRDPNEQFF. Written as DNA, the CDR3 is TGTGCCAGCAGTGAACTCGGTAGGGACCCCAATGAGCAGTTCTTC.

The chain uses TRBV5-1 and TRBJ1-5; D is perhaps TRBD1 (5 bases). The CDR3 has 15 residues. Germline CDR1 reads SGHRS; CDR2 reads YFSETQ. V lost 4 bases and J lost 4, with 15 bases in between. The CDR3 protein is CASSPQGTENQPQHF. The CDR3 DNA sequence: TGCGCCAGCAGCCCGCAAGGGACGGAGAATCAGCCCCAGCATTTT.

The V call is TRBV6-5, the J call TRBJ2-7, with unresolved D. The CDR3 has 13 amino acids. Germline V gene lookup returns CDR1 MNHEY and CDR2 SVGAGI. Trimming took 2 bases from V and 6 from J, leaving 11 bases between them. In DNA, the CDR3 is TGTGCCAGCAGTTACGAGGCCGGTGGCGAGCAGTACTTC. Protein product: CASSYEAGGEQYF.

The chain recombines TRBV2 with TRBJ2-1, with 14 positions matching TRBD2. Germline V gene sequence: CDR1 SNHLY, CDR2 FYNNEI. After removal of 2 bases from V and 5 bases from J, the junction contained 11 bases not matched to a gene. The CDR3 is made up of 19 amino acids. CDR3 sequence: CASSEPGLAGGHRDNEQFF. The CDR3 nucleotides read TGTGCCAGCAGTGAACCAGGACTAGCGGGAGGCCATCGGGACAATGAGCAGTTCTTC.

The rearrangement links TRBV18 to TRBJ1-1; D ambiguous. The CDR3 covers 15 residues. Germline CDR1 reads KGHSH; CDR2 reads LQKENI. Trimming removed 0 bases from V and 6 bases from J, with 14 bases in between. This chain's CDR3 is CASSPPGGKDAEAFF. The DNA for the CDR3 is TGTGCCAGCTCACCACCGGGCGGCAAGGACGCTGAAGCTTTCTTT.

DNA for the CDR3: TGTGCCAGCAGCACCCCCGGGGCGGCTAGCACAGATACGCAGTATTTT. Translating it yields CASSTPGAASTDTQYF. This rearrangement joins TRBV6-6 to TRBJ2-3; D possibly uses TRBD1 or TRBD2 (5 bases each). The germline V gene encodes CDR1 MNHNY and CDR2 SVGAGI (reference sequence). This CDR3 is built from 16 residues. The V and J ends lost 6 bases and 0 bases respectively, with 16 bases between them.

This clone was recorded many times. The chain combines TRBV11-2 with TRBJ1-1; no firm D call. Between the trimmed V and J ends, which lost 5 bases and 0 bases, there was a span of 10 bases. This CDR3 is built from 14 residues. Germline loops: CDR1 SGHAT, CDR2 FQNNGV. The CDR3, as DNA: TGTGCCAGCAGCCTATCACGCGTGAACACTGAAGCTTTCTTT. Translated, it gives CASSLSRVNTEAFF.

V and J are TRBV19 and TRBJ2-1, with D maybe TRBD2 (5 bases). Trimming took 4 bases from V and 6 from J, leaving 16 bases between them. In germline, CDR1 is LNHDA, CDR2 SQIVND (reference sequence). The CDR3 has 15 amino acids. CDR3 sequence (DNA): TGTGCCAGTAGTACCCGGGAAGCCGGTAGCAATGAGCAGTTCTTC. Its translation: CASSTREAGSNEQFF.

For this clone: The sample contains more than one DNA sequence encoding this CDR3. The chain couples TRBV5-6 to TRBJ1-1, with D hard to call. The CDR3 has 14 residues. Trimming shortened V by 1 base and J by 0 bases, and 7 bases separated the two germline ends. Germline CDR1 reads SGHDT; CDR2 reads YYEEEE. As DNA, the CDR3 is TGTGCCAGCAGCTTGAACAGTTTGAACACTGAAGCTTTCTTT. This sequence encodes CASSLNSLNTEAFF. The full variable domain, rest sourced from reference TRBV5-6 and TRBJ1-1, is DAGVTQSPTHLIKTRGQQVTLRCSPKSGHDTVSWYQQALGQGPQFIFQYYEEEERQRGNFPDRFSGHQFPNYSSELNVNALLLGDSALYLCASSLNSLNTEAFFGQGTRLTVV.

This clone has a handful of counts. The CDR3 coding sequence is TGTGCCAGCGGTACCACAGGGGGCCATCACGAGCAGTACTTC. It specifies CASGTTGGHHEQYF. V and J are TRBV28 and TRBJ2-7, with TRBD1 identical over 9 bases. The CDR3 sequence is 14 residues long. V lost 8 bases to trimming and J lost 5 bases; unmatched junction nucleotides: 10. Germline CDR1 reads MDHEN; CDR2 reads SYDVKM.

The V call is TRBV27, the J call TRBJ2-6; D remains ambiguous. This CDR3 contains 14 residues. The V end lost 6 bases, the J end lost 2 bases, and 8 bases lay between the germline ends. Germline CDR1 and CDR2: MNHEY and SMNVEV (reference sequence). The CDR3 region has the DNA TGTGCCAGCAGCTCATGGCCTGGGGCCAACGTCCTGACTTTC. Protein product: CASSSWPGANVLTF.

The gene calls are TRBV18 and TRBJ2-5, with TRBD1 matching 10 bases. Unmatched junction bases numbered 6, after V lost 4 bases and J lost 4 bases. Germline assignment: CDR1 KGHSH and CDR2 LQKENI. The CDR3 has 15 residues. CDR3 protein: CASSRDRGLGETQYF. The CDR3 DNA reads as TGTGCCAGCTCACGCGACAGGGGGCTCGGAGAGACCCAGTACTTC.

CDR3 in amino acids: CASSGQGLNTEAFF. The CDR3 DNA reads as TGTGCCAGCAGTGGACAGGGTCTGAACACTGAAGCTTTCTTT. The chain recombines TRBV2 with TRBJ1-1; 7 nucleotides line up with TRBD1. The CDR3 extends over 14 amino acids. The germline CDR1 and CDR2 sequences are SNHLY and FYNNEI. V lost 4 bases and J lost 0; bases outside the gene matches: 2.

J is TRBJ2-5 and V is TRBV28; either TRBD1 or TRBD2 may fit D (5 bases each). There are 14 residues in the CDR3. The germline CDR1 and CDR2 sequences are MDHEN and SYDVKM. Trimming pared 4 bases from V and 10 bases from J, leaving 19 bases between. For the CDR3, the DNA is TGTGCCAGCAGTTCGGGCAGGGTGGGACGGGGCCAGTACTTC. As protein: CASSSGRVGRGQYF.

This sequence joins TRBV11-2 and TRBJ2-1; the D is unclear. CDR3 length: 14 amino acids. Germline V gene sequence: CDR1 SGHAT, CDR2 FQNNGV. The V and J ends lost 1 base and 5 bases respectively, with 9 bases between them. This CDR3 reads CASSLAPRNNEQFF. In nucleotides, the CDR3 is TGTGCCAGCAGCTTAGCCCCCAGGAACAATGAGCAGTTCTTC. The full variable domain, in which reference TRBV11-2 and TRBJ2-1 provide the parts outside the CDR3, is EAGVAQSPRYKIIEKRQSVAFWCNPISGHATLYWYQQILGQGPKLLIQFQNNGVVDDSQLPKDRFSAERLKGVDSTLKIQPAKLEDSAVYLCASSLAPRNNEQFFGPGTRLTVL.

The V call is TRBV5-1, the J call TRBJ2-7, with a tentative D call TRBD1 (6 bases). This CDR3 has 14 amino acids. Trimming took 5 bases from V and 2 from J, leaving 14 bases between them. In germline, CDR1 is SGHRS, CDR2 YFSETQ. As DNA, the CDR3 is TGCGCCAGCAGTCTGATCACAGGGACCTACGAGCAGTACTTC. It specifies CASSLITGTYEQYF.

The chain couples TRBV27 to TRBJ2-2, with unresolved D. Per germline, CDR1 MNHEY and CDR2 SMNVEV (reference sequence). V lost 2 bases and J lost 4, with 17 bases in between. CDR3 length equals 17 residues. The CDR3 is CASSLDVAAGFTGELFF. The CDR3 DNA follows: TGTGCCAGCAGTTTAGATGTGGCAGCCGGATTCACCGGGGAGCTGTTTTTT.

V usage is TRBV29-1 and J usage is TRBJ1-5; D is uncertain. Germline values: CDR1 SQVTM, CDR2 ANQGSEA. The CDR3 extends over 13 amino acids. Trimming took 2 bases from V and 3 from J, leaving 8 bases between them. CDR3 in amino acids: CSVETENNQPQHF. DNA of the CDR3: TGCAGCGTTGAAACAGAGAACAATCAGCCCCAGCATTTT.

The rearrangement joins TRBV15 to TRBJ2-7; 7 bases fit TRBD1. The CDR3 is made up of 15 amino acids. Germline trimming cut 0 bases from V and 2 bases from J; bases unmatched to any gene: 4. The germline CDR1 and CDR2 sequences are LNHNV and YYDKDF (reference sequence). In DNA form, the CDR3 reads TGTGCCACCAGCAGAGACCCTACAGGGGCCTACGAGCAGTACTTC. It yields the protein CATSRDPTGAYEQYF.

The V and J genes are TRBV5-1 and TRBJ2-5, with 8 bases that match TRBD1. The CDR3 has 16 amino acids. Germline V gene sequence: CDR1 SGHRS, CDR2 YFSETQ. The ends lost 0 bases at V and 2 bases at J; junction bases unmatched: 6. The CDR3 loop reads CASSLVQGAPQETQYF. As DNA, the CDR3 is TGCGCCAGCAGCTTGGTCCAGGGGGCCCCACAAGAGACCCAGTACTTC.

The chain links TRBV28 to TRBJ1-5; TRBD1 might be the D (5 bases). Germline CDR1 and CDR2: MDHEN and SYDVKM. The CDR3 is made up of 14 amino acids. V was shortened by 6 bases and J by 6 bases, with 15 bases between the two germline ends. The CDR3 sequence is CASSFGLGGQPQHF. CDR3 sequence (DNA): TGTGCCAGCAGCTTTGGCCTTGGGGGTCAGCCCCAGCATTTT.

This clone appeared once. The rearrangement uses TRBV7-8 and TRBJ1-1, with a weak D call TRBD1 (5 bases). This CDR3 contains 16 residues. Trimming took off 2 bases at V and 7 bases at J, with 20 bases between the two ends. Germline CDR1 reads SGHVS; CDR2 reads FQNEAQ. CDR3 amino acids: CASSLQPLRVASEAFF. The CDR3 nucleotides read TGTGCCAGCAGCTTACAACCGCTCAGGGTGGCGAGTGAAGCTTTCTTT.

The genes are TRBV2 and TRBJ2-7, with 7 bases aligning to TRBD2. The CDR3 runs 14 residues. The junction had 6 bases not matched to a gene; V was cut back by 6 bases and J by 1 base. Germline CDR1 and CDR2: SNHLY and FYNNEI. CDR3 DNA sequence: TGTGCCAGCAGGCTAGCGGCCGAGTCCTACGAGCAGTACTTC. The encoded protein is CASRLAAESYEQYF.